These 17 T cell receptor beta chains were sequenced from one sample in a study of control samples from healthy donors and cancer patients. Method: immunoSEQ multiplex PCR; TCRdb's copy keeps in-frame clones and lacks some. The sample records about 160,000 clones, nearly 96% being singletons. Input material: blood. The source is a woman aged 30 to 39 in good health.

This chain uses TRBV6-5 with TRBJ2-1; 12 nucleotides agree with TRBD2. Trimming removed 4 bases from V and 6 bases from J; junction bases left unmatched: 4. Germline CDR1 reads MNHEY; CDR2 reads SVGAGI. The CDR3 length is 15 residues. The CDR3 is CASSFGTSGLNEQFF. CDR3 nucleotides: TGTGCCAGCAGTTTCGGGACTAGCGGGCTCAATGAGCAGTTCTTC.

The rearrangement links TRBV9 to TRBJ2-7; 8 bases map to TRBD2. The germline V gene has CDR1 SGDLS and CDR2 YYNGEE. CDR3 length: 14 amino acids. With 1 base clipped from V and 5 bases from J, the junction kept 5 bases outside the gene matches. In nucleotides, the CDR3 is TGTGCCAGCAGCGTATTTGGGACTAGTGACGAGCAGTACTTC. Encoded protein: CASSVFGTSDEQYF.

This chain joins TRBV28 and TRBJ1-1; D is possibly TRBD1 (6 bases). The CDR3 is 16 amino acids. Per the germline V gene, CDR1 is MDHEN and CDR2 is SYDVKM. Trimming stripped 3 bases from V and 1 base from J, with 15 bases between. As DNA, the CDR3 is TGTGCCAGCAGTTTGGGAGGGGGTCTAGGGAACACTGAAGCTTTCTTT. Residues: CASSLGGGLGNTEAFF.

This chain joins TRBV27 and TRBJ2-1; either TRBD1 or TRBD2 may fit D (5 bases each). V was clipped by 2 bases and J by 8 bases, with 19 bases between them. CDR1 MNHEY and CDR2 SMNVEV come from the germline V gene (reference sequence). CDR3 length: 16 amino acids. CDR3: CASSLPPGAQGDEQFF. CDR3 DNA sequence: TGTGCCAGCAGTTTACCCCCCGGGGCCCAAGGCGATGAGCAGTTCTTC.

The chain recombines TRBV19 with TRBJ1-1; D is possibly TRBD1 (6 bases). CDR1 and CDR2 (germline): LNHDA, SQIVND (reference sequence). V gave up 6 bases and J gave up 5 bases, with 22 bases separating them. The CDR3 extends over 16 amino acids. The CDR3 coding sequence is TGTGCCAGTAGCCCCTGGGGGGGGGCGTCGGGAACTGAAGCTTTCTTT. It specifies CASSPWGGASGTEAFF.

This clone was detected once. The V gene is TRBV13, the J gene TRBJ2-1; D gene uncertain. CDR1 and CDR2 (germline): PRHDT, FYEKMQ (reference sequence). The ends were cut back, 1 base at V and 0 bases at J, with 7 bases in the middle. The CDR3 runs to 15 residues. CDR3 sequence (DNA): TGTGCCAGCAGCTTAGTATCAAGCTCCTACAATGAGCAGTTCTTC. It is translated as CASSLVSSSYNEQFF.

V usage is TRBV24-1 and J usage is TRBJ2-1; 9 bases line up with TRBD1. The CDR3 consists of 15 residues. Per germline, CDR1 KGHDR and CDR2 SFDVKD. Trimming at V came to 11 bases and at J to 6 bases, leaving 13 bases not matched to a gene. This CDR3 reads CASTLAGTGLNEQFF. CDR3 nucleotides: TGTGCCAGCACTCTTGCCGGGACAGGGCTCAATGAGCAGTTCTTC.

V gene TRBV28 combines with J gene TRBJ2-5, with 15 bases lining up with TRBD2. Per germline, CDR1 MDHEN and CDR2 SYDVKM. V dropped 6 bases and J dropped 4; count of bases not matched to a gene: 9. CDR3 length equals 17 residues. CDR3 residues: CASSYWTSGGAPETQYF. For the CDR3, the DNA is TGTGCCAGCAGCTACTGGACTAGCGGGGGGGCCCCAGAGACCCAGTACTTC.

V usage is TRBV5-1 and J usage is TRBJ2-1; 7 bases align to TRBD2. Germline V lookup: CDR1 SGHRS, CDR2 YFSETQ. V was pared by 1 base and J by 0 bases, with 4 bases of the junction left unmatched. This CDR3 comprises 16 residues. The CDR3 nucleotides read TGCGCCAGCAGCTTGCTTGGCGGGAGCTCCTACAATGAGCAGTTCTTC. Translating it yields CASSLLGGSSYNEQFF.

The chain uses TRBV21-1 and TRBJ1-5. TRBV21-1 is a pseudogene segment. This CDR3 is 14 amino acids long. The CDR3 sequence is CATKRGGGGQPQHF. The CDR3 DNA is TGTGCCACTAAAAGAGGGGGAGGAGGTCAGCCCCAGCATTTT.

This chain links TRBV2 with TRBJ1-1; D not certain. V lost 6 bases and J lost 5, with 13 bases in between. This CDR3 is built from 13 residues. The germline CDR1 and CDR2 sequences are SNHLY and FYNNEI. The CDR3 protein is CASSQDGGTEAFF. The DNA for the CDR3 is TGTGCCAGCAGCCAAGATGGTGGTACTGAAGCTTTCTTT. The full variable domain, rest sourced from reference TRBV2 and TRBJ1-1, is EPEVTQTPSHQVTQMGQEVILRCVPISNHLYFYWYRQILGQKVEFLVSFYNNEISEKSEIFDDQFSVERPDGSNFTLKIRSTKLEDSAMYFCASSQDGGTEAFFGQGTRLTVV.

The V call is TRBV5-1, the J call TRBJ1-6; 12 positions match TRBD1. Trimming cost V 4 bases and J 7 bases; bases outside gene matches: 3. The CDR3 spans 15 residues. Germline lookup yields CDR1 SGHRS and CDR2 YFSETQ. CDR3 in amino acids: CASSGTGGANSPLHF. As DNA, the CDR3 is TGCGCCAGCAGCGGGACAGGGGGCGCAAATTCACCCCTCCACTTT.

The rearrangement joins TRBV2 to TRBJ1-5; D perhaps matches TRBD1 (6 bases). V shed 1 base and J shed 7 bases, with 11 bases lying between them. The germline V gene encodes CDR1 SNHLY and CDR2 FYNNEI. The length of the CDR3 is 14 residues. The CDR3 sequence: CASSEDRVRQPQHF. In DNA, the CDR3 is TGTGCCAGCAGTGAAGACAGGGTCAGGCAGCCCCAGCATTTT. Supplemented by reference TRBV2 and TRBJ1-5, the full variable domain reads EPEVTQTPSHQVTQMGQEVILRCVPISNHLYFYWYRQILGQKVEFLVSFYNNEISEKSEIFDDQFSVERPDGSNFTLKIRSTKLEDSAMYFCASSEDRVRQPQHFGDGTRLSIL.

The chain has TRBV6-5 and TRBJ2-3, with TRBD2 matching 12 bases. The V and J ends lost 8 bases and 4 bases, in that order; junction bases with no gene match: 7. The CDR3 is made up of 15 amino acids. CDR1 and CDR2 from the germline V gene are MNHEY and SVGAGI. CDR3 protein: CASHRGTSGPDTQYF. The CDR3 nucleotides read TGTGCCAGCCACAGAGGGACTAGCGGGCCAGATACGCAGTATTTT.

The chain uses TRBV7-9 and TRBJ2-2; 8 bases fit TRBD1. The junction had 9 bases not matched to a gene; V was cut back by 1 base and J by 5 bases. The germline gives CDR1 SEHNR, CDR2 FQNEAQ (reference sequence). The CDR3 has 17 amino acids. CDR3 DNA: TGTGCCAGCAGCTTAGTCTTTGGACAGGGATATACCGGGGAGCTGTTTTTT. As protein: CASSLVFGQGYTGELFF.

V usage is TRBV28 and J usage is TRBJ1-5; D gene ambiguous. Trimming took 6 bases from V and 7 from J, leaving 10 bases between them. The CDR3 extends over 12 amino acids. CDR1 MDHEN and CDR2 SYDVKM come from the germline V gene. The CDR3 here is CASSTHLQPQHF. CDR3 DNA: TGTGCCAGCAGCACCCATCTACAGCCCCAGCATTTT.

The chain is built from TRBV3-1 (or the pseudogene TRBV3-2) and TRBJ1-2; TRBD1 matches 7 bases. Per the germline V gene, CDR1 is LGHDT and CDR2 is YNNKEL (reference sequence). The ends lost 4 bases at V and 2 bases at J; junction bases unmatched: 4. The CDR3 has 14 amino acids. The CDR3 DNA sequence: TGTGCCAGCAGCCCGACAGGGCCCAACTATGGCTACACCTTC. This gives the protein CASSPTGPNYGYTF.